A selection of T cell receptor beta chains follows, all from one sample in a study of beta chain features in type 1 diabetes. Sequencing was performed with immunoSEQ multiplex PCR; in TCRdb, only in-frame clones are kept and a portion is missing. The sample yields approximately 150,000 clones, less than 10% seen once. The sample taken for sequencing was central memory CD4+ T cells from blood. These receptors all come from a middle-aged woman in good health. The CDR3 runs from the conserved cysteine through the conserved F or W. Not every row has a clone size; where given, it reads once, few, many or a size class.

clone size: few
V gene: TRBV19
J gene: TRBJ1-5
CDR3 protein: CASSSDRNSNQPQHF

clone size: many
V gene: TRBV7-6
J gene: TRBJ2-7
CDR3 protein: CASTPRASGGEQYF

clone size: few
V gene: TRBV11-3
J gene: TRBJ2-4
CDR3 protein: CASSDRSTGNIQYF

clone size: -
V gene: TRBV5-6
J gene: TRBJ2-5
CDR3 protein: CASSLPTGGGETQYF

clone size: -
V gene: TRBV5-5
J gene: TRBJ2-5
CDR3 protein: CASSLGPRQGVETQYF

clone size: many
V gene: TRBV5-1
J gene: TRBJ2-7
CDR3 protein: CATRQGATDEQYF

clone size: few
V gene: TRBV5-4
J gene: TRBJ2-3
CDR3 protein: CASSLAGGADTQYF

clone size: few
V gene: TRBV19
J gene: TRBJ2-1
CDR3 protein: CASSITGGGTLDEQFF

clone size: -
V gene: TRBV11-2
J gene: TRBJ2-4
CDR3 protein: CASRRPGTGNKRSKNIQYF

clone size: few
V gene: TRBV19
J gene: TRBJ1-5
CDR3 protein: CASSIVWGQGSGPQHF

clone size: -
V gene: TRBV2
J gene: TRBJ2-7
CDR3 protein: CASKAGVNSYEQYF